These T cell receptor beta chains were read from a single sample in a study of blood T cell repertoires in COVID-19. The method was immunoSEQ multiplex PCR; TCRdb's version includes in-frame clones alone and lacks a portion of them. There are around 220,000 clones in the sample; less than 90% occur only once, and about 2% lies in the top ten. Sequencing was done on a sample of peripheral blood. These receptors all come from a man aged 40-49 years with active or convalescent COVID-19. Each CDR3 is given with its conserved first and last residue. The D gene is left open where the match is weak. A row's size may be missing; if present it is once, few, many or a size class.

V gene	J gene	clone size	D gene	CDR3 DNA	CDR3 protein
TRBV27	TRBJ2-7	NA	NA	TGTGCCAGCAGAGTCCTAACGTCCTCCTACGAGCAGTACTTC	CASRVLTSSYEQYF
TRBV5-1	TRBJ2-1	NA	TRBD2	TGCGCCAGCAGCTTACCAGGCGGGGGGCCCTACAATGAGCAGTTCTTC	CASSLPGGGPYNEQFF
TRBV30	TRBJ2-7	NA	TRBD1	TGTGCCTGGTCGTGGGACAGTAACTACGAGCAGTACTTC	CAWSWDSNYEQYF
TRBV15	TRBJ1-1	NA	NA	TGTGCCACCACTCATTCGGGATCCTTGAACACTGAAGCTTTCTTT	CATTHSGSLNTEAFF
TRBV18	TRBJ2-1	NA	TRBD2	TGTGCCAGCTCACCACCGGGGCTAGCGGGGGACAATGAGCAGTTCTTC	CASSPPGLAGDNEQFF
TRBV20-1	TRBJ1-2	NA	NA	TGCAGTGCTAGACGGCGGGATGGCTACACCTTC	CSARRRDGYTF
TRBV5-1	TRBJ1-4	NA	NA	TGCGCCAGCAGCTTAGGGGCGCTTAATGAAAAACTGTTTTTT	CASSLGALNEKLFF
TRBV19	TRBJ1-1	NA	NA	TGTGCCAGTAGGGGAGGAGACGTGAACACTGAAGCTTTCTTT	CASRGGDVNTEAFF
TRBV4-1	TRBJ2-7	NA	TRBD2	TGCGCCAGCAGCCTTGGGACTAGCGGTACCTACGAGCAGTACTTC	CASSLGTSGTYEQYF
TRBV2	TRBJ2-7	NA	NA	TGTGCCAGCAGTGTAGACAGATCCTACGAGCAGTACTTC	CASSVDRSYEQYF
TRBV18	TRBJ2-2	NA	NA	TGTGCCAGCTCACCATACGTTCGGGGGAACACCGGGGAGCTGTTTTTT	CASSPYVRGNTGELFF
TRBV5-6	TRBJ1-5	NA	TRBD1	TGTGCCAGCAGCTTGCAGGACAGGGGGTATCAGCCCCAGCATTTT	CASSLQDRGYQPQHF
TRBV28	TRBJ2-7	NA	TRBD1	TGTGCCAGCAGTTCCGGGACAGGGTCCTACGAGCAGTACTTC	CASSSGTGSYEQYF
TRBV6-5	TRBJ1-1	NA	NA	TGTGCCAGCACCCTTGGAGAACTTGAAGCTTTCTTT	CASTLGELEAFF
TRBV5-1	TRBJ1-1	NA	NA	TGCGCCAGCAGCTCGGACGGGAGGAACACTGAAGCTTTCTTT	CASSSDGRNTEAFF
TRBV10-1	TRBJ1-1	NA	NA	TGCGCCAGCAGTGAGTCAAGGGGCGCACCCAGGACTGAAGCTTTCTTT	CASSESRGAPRTEAFF
TRBV5-6	TRBJ2-2	NA	TRBD1	TGTGCCAGCAGCTTGAGCATTAGGGGGCTTGGTACCGGGGAGCTGTTTTTT	CASSLSIRGLGTGELFF
TRBV18	TRBJ1-5	NA	TRBD1	TGTGCCAGCTCACCTTCGACAGGGGGCGGCAATCAGCCCCAGCATTTT	CASSPSTGGGNQPQHF
TRBV2	TRBJ1-2	NA	NA	TGTGCCAGCAAGAGGGCACAAGATTATGGCTACACCTTC	CASKRAQDYGYTF
TRBV3-1/TRBV3-2	TRBJ2-6	once	NA	TGTGCCAGCAGCCACCCGAGCCGGGGATCTGGGGCCAACGTCCTGACTTTC	CASSHPSRGSGANVLTF
TRBV5-4	TRBJ2-3	NA	TRBD2	TGTGCCAGCAGCTTGGGGTCCAGCGGGGTTAGCACAGATACGCAGTATTTT	CASSLGSSGVSTDTQYF
TRBV28	TRBJ1-1	NA	TRBD1	TGTGCCAGCAGTTCGACAGGGAAAAAGGGCCCTGAAGCTTTCTTT	CASSSTGKKGPEAFF
TRBV30	TRBJ1-5	NA	TRBD1	TGTGCCTGTGGGACAGCAGATTATAGCAATCAGCCCCAGCATTTT	CACGTADYSNQPQHF
TRBV19	TRBJ2-7	once	TRBD1	TGTGCCAGTAGTCCAGCGACAGGGTCTCCCTCCGAGCAGTACTTC	CASSPATGSPSEQYF
TRBV19	TRBJ2-2	NA	TRBD1	TGTGCCAGTAGTCCCAGACAGGGGGCGGGCGGGGAGCTGTTTTTT	CASSPRQGAGGELFF
TRBV28	TRBJ1-6	NA	TRBD1	TGTGCCAGCAGTCTGGACAGGGGGCTTTATTCACCCCTCCACTTT	CASSLDRGLYSPLHF
TRBV12-2	TRBJ2-1	NA	NA	TGTGCAAGTCGCCTAAACCAGGGCCACAATGAGCAGTTCTTC	CASRLNQGHNEQFF
TRBV28	TRBJ2-7	NA	NA	TGTGCCAGCACCTCAATCCGTGAGACAGTGTCCTACGAGCAGTACTTC	CASTSIRETVSYEQYF
TRBV12-5	TRBJ2-3	NA	NA	TGTGCTAGTGGTCTCGGAGATACGCAGTATTTT	CASGLGDTQYF
TRBV5-1	TRBJ1-2	NA	NA	TGCGCCAGCAGCTGGGGCGGAGAGGGCTACACCTTC	CASSWGGEGYTF
TRBV9	TRBJ2-7	NA	TRBD1	TGTGCCAGCAGTACAGGGGTGGGACAGGGGCCCTACGAGCAGTACTTC	CASSTGVGQGPYEQYF
TRBV6-5	TRBJ1-1	once	NA	TGTGCCAGCAGGCGACCATCAGGGGAGCGGGGTGAAGCTTTCTTT	CASRRPSGERGEAFF
TRBV27	TRBJ2-1	NA	TRBD2	TGTGCCAGCAGTCCCGGACTAGCGGGAGGAAACAATGAGCAGTTCTTC	CASSPGLAGGNNEQFF
TRBV5-6	TRBJ1-1	NA	NA	TGTGCCAGCAGCTTGGCCACGACAGTGAACACTGAAGCTTTCTTT	CASSLATTVNTEAFF
TRBV5-1	TRBJ2-5	NA	TRBD1	TGCGCCAGCAGCCGGGGACAGGGCGCTGAGGAGACCCAGTACTTC	CASSRGQGAEETQYF
TRBV5-8	TRBJ1-5	NA	NA	TGTGCCAGCAGCTTCGTAGGGGATCAGCCCCAGCATTTT	CASSFVGDQPQHF
TRBV5-1	TRBJ1-1	few	NA	TGCGCCAGCAGCACCTTAGCCGGGCCGGGGACTGAAGCTTTCTTT	CASSTLAGPGTEAFF
TRBV5-4	TRBJ2-3	NA	NA	TGTGCCAGCAGCCTGGACTCTTTTCCCACAGATACGCAGTATTTT	CASSLDSFPTDTQYF
TRBV28	TRBJ1-5	once	NA	TGTGCCAGCAGTCCGGGACTAGAACAGCCCCAGCATTTT	CASSPGLEQPQHF
TRBV27	TRBJ2-3	NA	NA	TGTGCCAGCGGCGGACGGAGGCAATACACAGATACGCAGTATTTT	CASGGRRQYTDTQYF
TRBV28	TRBJ1-3	NA	NA	TGTGCCAGCAGTTTTCGTGGAAACACCATATATTTT	CASSFRGNTIYF
TRBV6-6	TRBJ2-2	NA	NA	TGTGCCAGCAGTTTACCAGGGCCTACCGGGGAGCTGTTTTTT	CASSLPGPTGELFF